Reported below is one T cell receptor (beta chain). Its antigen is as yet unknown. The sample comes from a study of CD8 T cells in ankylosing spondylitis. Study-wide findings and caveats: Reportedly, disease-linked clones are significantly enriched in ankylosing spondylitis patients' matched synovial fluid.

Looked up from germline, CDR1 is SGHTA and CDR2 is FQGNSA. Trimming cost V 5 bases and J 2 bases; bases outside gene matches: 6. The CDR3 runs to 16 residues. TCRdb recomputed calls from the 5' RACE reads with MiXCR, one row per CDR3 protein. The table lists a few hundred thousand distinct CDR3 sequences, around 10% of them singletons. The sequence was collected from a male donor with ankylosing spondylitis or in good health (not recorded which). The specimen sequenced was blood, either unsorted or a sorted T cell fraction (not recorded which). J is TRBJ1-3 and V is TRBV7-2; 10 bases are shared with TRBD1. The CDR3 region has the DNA TGTGCCAGCAGCCCGGGCGGGACAGGGGCTGGAAACACCATATATTTT. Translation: CASSPGGTGAGNTIYF.